The clone carrying this T cell receptor (beta chain) has only one observation. Assay used: immunoSEQ multiplex PCR; TCRdb lists only in-frame clones, some missing. The sample carries approximately 120,000 clones, roughly 86% recorded once. The data originate from a study of blood T cell repertoires in COVID-19. CDR3 length equals 16 residues. Germline CDR1 and CDR2: MNHNS and SASEGT. The ends lost 3 bases at V and 4 bases at J; junction bases unmatched: 10. Sequencing was performed on peripheral blood. The sequence was obtained from a human donor in a cohort sampled during active COVID-19. The rearrangement uses TRBV6-1 and TRBJ1-2; TRBD1 matches 8 bases. CDR3 nucleotide sequence: TGTGCCAGCAGTGAGTTAGGACAGGGTGAAATCTATGGCTACACCTTC. It yields the protein CASSELGQGEIYGYTF.